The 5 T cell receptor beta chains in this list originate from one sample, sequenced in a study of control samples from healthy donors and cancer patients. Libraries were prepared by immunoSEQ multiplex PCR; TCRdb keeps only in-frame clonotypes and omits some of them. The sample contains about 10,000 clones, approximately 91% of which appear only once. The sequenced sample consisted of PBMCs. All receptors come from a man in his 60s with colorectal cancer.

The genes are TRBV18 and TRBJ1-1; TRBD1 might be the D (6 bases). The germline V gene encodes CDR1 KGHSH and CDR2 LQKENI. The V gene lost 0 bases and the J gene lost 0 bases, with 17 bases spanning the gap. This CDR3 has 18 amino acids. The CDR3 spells CASSPPPSGAGVNTEAFF. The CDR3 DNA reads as TGTGCCAGCTCACCACCGCCCTCAGGGGCAGGGGTGAACACTGAAGCTTTCTTT.

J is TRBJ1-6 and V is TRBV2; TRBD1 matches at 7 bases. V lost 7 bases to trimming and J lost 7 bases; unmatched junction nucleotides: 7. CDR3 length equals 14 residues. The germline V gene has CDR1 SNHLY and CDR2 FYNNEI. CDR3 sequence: CASNEGAANSPLHF. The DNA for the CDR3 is TGTGCCAGCAATGAGGGGGCAGCCAATTCACCCCTCCACTTT. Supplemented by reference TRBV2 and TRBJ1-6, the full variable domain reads EPEVTQTPSHQVTQMGQEVILRCVPISNHLYFYWYRQILGQKVEFLVSFYNNEISEKSEIFDDQFSVERPDGSNFTLKIRSTKLEDSAMYFCASNEGAANSPLHFGNGTRLTVT.

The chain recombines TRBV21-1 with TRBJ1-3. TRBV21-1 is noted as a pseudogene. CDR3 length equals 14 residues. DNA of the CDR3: TGTGCCAGCAGCAACCACTCGGGGCGGAACACCATATATTTT. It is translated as CASSNHSGRNTIYF.

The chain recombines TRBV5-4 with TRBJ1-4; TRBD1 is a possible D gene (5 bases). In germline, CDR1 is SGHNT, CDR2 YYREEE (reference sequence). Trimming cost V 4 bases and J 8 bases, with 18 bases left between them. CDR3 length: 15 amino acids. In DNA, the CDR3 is TGTGCCAGCAGCGCCGGGGCTGGGGTCACCGAAAAACTGTTTTTT. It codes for CASSAGAGVTEKLFF.

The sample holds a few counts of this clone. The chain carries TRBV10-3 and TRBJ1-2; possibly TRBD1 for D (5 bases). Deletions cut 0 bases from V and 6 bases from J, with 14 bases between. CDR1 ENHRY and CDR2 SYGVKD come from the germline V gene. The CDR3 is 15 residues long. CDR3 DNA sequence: TGTGCCATCAGTGAGTCCCCAGGGATGGGGGATGGCTACACCTTC. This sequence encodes CAISESPGMGDGYTF.